A selection of T cell receptor beta chains follows, all from one sample in a study of CD8 T cells in ankylosing spondylitis. TCRdb redid the calling of the 5' RACE reads with MiXCR, one entry per CDR3 protein. The sample has about 240,000 distinct CDR3 sequences; approximately 9% are singletons. Sequenced sample: blood, either unsorted or a sorted T cell fraction (not recorded which). The receptors come from a male donor with ankylosing spondylitis or in good health (not recorded which). CDR3s include the opening cysteine and the closing phenylalanine or tryptophan. D genes are given only for firm matches. Clone size is shown for a subset of rows, as once, few, many or a class of expanded clone.

d_gene: .; j_gene: TRBJ2-1; v_gene: TRBV20-1; abundance: many; CDR3nt: TGCAGTGCTAGAGATGCCAACAATGAGCAGTTCTTC; CDR3aa: CSARDANNEQFF
d_gene: .; j_gene: TRBJ2-7; v_gene: TRBV3-1; abundance: few; CDR3nt: TGTGCCAGCAGCCAGCACAGGGTACCCTACGAGCAGTACTTC; CDR3aa: CASSQHRVPYEQYF
d_gene: .; j_gene: TRBJ1-4; v_gene: TRBV12-3/TRBV12-4; abundance: .; CDR3nt: TGTGCCAGCAGAAGGGACTCTGACTTGGGTGAAAAACTGTTTTTT; CDR3aa: CASRRDSDLGEKLFF
d_gene: TRBD2; j_gene: TRBJ2-2; v_gene: TRBV27; abundance: few; CDR3nt: TGTGCCAGCAGTTTACAGTGGACTAGCGGAACCGGGGAGCTGTTTTTT; CDR3aa: CASSLQWTSGTGELFF
d_gene: TRBD2; j_gene: TRBJ2-7; v_gene: TRBV20-1; abundance: few; CDR3nt: TGCAGTGCTAGACCTAGGGTAGCGGGGGGCGTCTACGAGCAGTACTTC; CDR3aa: CSARPRVAGGVYEQYF
d_gene: TRBD1; j_gene: TRBJ1-5; v_gene: TRBV12-3/TRBV12-4; abundance: many; CDR3nt: TGTGCCAGCAGTTTTGACAGGGGGGGCGAGGGCAATCAGCCCCAGCATTTT; CDR3aa: CASSFDRGGEGNQPQHF
d_gene: TRBD2; j_gene: TRBJ2-4; v_gene: TRBV6-1; abundance: many; CDR3nt: TGTGCCAGCAGTGAAACTAGCGGGAGGACGGACATTCAGTACTTC; CDR3aa: CASSETSGRTDIQYF
d_gene: TRBD2; j_gene: TRBJ2-3; v_gene: TRBV3-1; abundance: many; CDR3nt: TGTGCCAGCAGCCAACGACTAGCGATCGAGGCAGATACGCAGTATTTT; CDR3aa: CASSQRLAIEADTQYF
d_gene: TRBD2; j_gene: TRBJ2-3; v_gene: TRBV7-3; abundance: few; CDR3nt: TGTGCCAGCACCTCGGGAGGGAGGCGTGATACGCAGTATTTT; CDR3aa: CASTSGGRRDTQYF
d_gene: .; j_gene: TRBJ1-2; v_gene: TRBV5-1; abundance: .; CDR3nt: TGCGCCAGCAGCTTACGGGTTGGGGGGAACTATGGCTACACCTTC; CDR3aa: CASSLRVGGNYGYTF
d_gene: TRBD1; j_gene: TRBJ2-7; v_gene: TRBV5-5; abundance: many; CDR3nt: TGTGCCAGCAGCTTACAGGGGGACTACGAGCAGTACTTC; CDR3aa: CASSLQGDYEQYF
d_gene: .; j_gene: TRBJ2-7; v_gene: TRBV5-6; abundance: many; CDR3nt: TGTGCCAGCAGCTTACACGGCGAGCAGTACTTC; CDR3aa: CASSLHGEQYF
d_gene: TRBD1; j_gene: TRBJ1-2; v_gene: TRBV7-3; abundance: .; CDR3nt: TGTGCCAGCAGCCCCATTAGACAGGGGGCTCACGGCTACACCTTC; CDR3aa: CASSPIRQGAHGYTF
d_gene: .; j_gene: TRBJ1-4; v_gene: TRBV27; abundance: many; CDR3nt: TGTGCCAGCAGTTCCGAGGGAGGTAATGAAAAACTGTTTTTT; CDR3aa: CASSSEGGNEKLFF
d_gene: .; j_gene: TRBJ1-1; v_gene: TRBV3-1; abundance: many; CDR3nt: TGTGCCAGCAGCCAAGATCGGGGTGGAGAAGCTTTCTTT; CDR3aa: CASSQDRGGEAFF
d_gene: .; j_gene: TRBJ2-1; v_gene: TRBV12-3/TRBV12-4; abundance: .; CDR3nt: TGTGCCAGCAGTCTACAGTTGGGACTGTACAATGAGCAGTTCTTC; CDR3aa: CASSLQLGLYNEQFF
d_gene: .; j_gene: TRBJ2-2; v_gene: TRBV10-3; abundance: many; CDR3nt: TGTGCCATCAGTAAAGAGGTGCTGGCCGGGGAGCTGTTTTTT; CDR3aa: CAISKEVLAGELFF
d_gene: .; j_gene: TRBJ2-2; v_gene: TRBV7-2; abundance: many; CDR3nt: TGTGCCAGCAGCTTAGTTCCCAGGGGGGTGATCACCGGGGAGCTGTTTTTT; CDR3aa: CASSLVPRGVITGELFF
d_gene: TRBD1; j_gene: TRBJ2-1; v_gene: TRBV9; abundance: .; CDR3nt: TGTGCCAGCAGCGTATTGACAGGGAGTTATGAGCAGTTCTTC; CDR3aa: CASSVLTGSYEQFF
d_gene: .; j_gene: TRBJ2-3; v_gene: TRBV7-2; abundance: many; CDR3nt: TGTGCCAGCAGCTTAAATGGTGGGTTATGGACAGATACGCAGTATTTT; CDR3aa: CASSLNGGLWTDTQYF
d_gene: .; j_gene: TRBJ1-1; v_gene: TRBV12-3/TRBV12-4; abundance: many; CDR3nt: TGTGCCAGCCAACAATCCGTGGCAGACACTGAAGCTTTCTTT; CDR3aa: CASQQSVADTEAFF
d_gene: .; j_gene: TRBJ2-1; v_gene: TRBV6-1; abundance: .; CDR3nt: TGTGCCAGCAAGGGTCAGGTTTACAATGAGCAGTTCTTC; CDR3aa: CASKGQVYNEQFF
d_gene: TRBD1; j_gene: TRBJ1-5; v_gene: TRBV3-1; abundance: many; CDR3nt: TGTGCCAGCAGCTTGACAGGGACGAGACAGCCCCAGCATTTT; CDR3aa: CASSLTGTRQPQHF
d_gene: .; j_gene: TRBJ1-2; v_gene: TRBV29-1; abundance: few; CDR3nt: TGCAGCGTTGACCGAGGGCATGGCTACACCTTC; CDR3aa: CSVDRGHGYTF
d_gene: TRBD2; j_gene: TRBJ2-5; v_gene: TRBV6-1; abundance: .; CDR3nt: TGTGCCAGCAGTCAACCCAGACTAGCGGAAGAGACCCAGTACTTC; CDR3aa: CASSQPRLAEETQYF
d_gene: TRBD2; j_gene: TRBJ2-1; v_gene: TRBV7-3; abundance: many; CDR3nt: TGTGCCAGCAGCTTAGCCCCGGGACTAGCGGGAGAGCATGAGCAGTTCTTC; CDR3aa: CASSLAPGLAGEHEQFF
d_gene: TRBD1; j_gene: TRBJ1-1; v_gene: TRBV7-9; abundance: .; CDR3nt: TGTGCCAGCGGCTCACAGGGGCCACCTGGTTGGGCTTTCTTT; CDR3aa: CASGSQGPPGWAFF
d_gene: .; j_gene: TRBJ1-1; v_gene: TRBV11-2; abundance: many; CDR3nt: TGTGCCAGCAGCTCGCGGGACGGGGGAGCTTTCTTT; CDR3aa: CASSSRDGGAFF
d_gene: .; j_gene: TRBJ2-2; v_gene: TRBV28; abundance: many; CDR3nt: TGTGCCAGCATACTCGGGAGAACCGGGGAGCTGTTTTTT; CDR3aa: CASILGRTGELFF
d_gene: .; j_gene: TRBJ2-5; v_gene: TRBV3-1; abundance: few; CDR3nt: TGTGCCAGCAGCCATCACATGGGGACGCAAGAGACCCAGTACTTC; CDR3aa: CASSHHMGTQETQYF
d_gene: TRBD2; j_gene: TRBJ2-2; v_gene: TRBV10-2; abundance: .; CDR3nt: TGCGCCAGCAGTGATGCGGGAGGGCCTCGCACCGGGGAGCTGTTTTTT; CDR3aa: CASSDAGGPRTGELFF
d_gene: .; j_gene: TRBJ2-7; v_gene: TRBV20-1; abundance: many; CDR3nt: TGCAGTGCTAGAACAGGTTCCTACGAGCAGTACTTC; CDR3aa: CSARTGSYEQYF
d_gene: TRBD2; j_gene: TRBJ2-1; v_gene: TRBV20-1; abundance: many; CDR3nt: TGCAGTGCATGGACTAGCGGGAGGGACAATGAGCAGTTCTTC; CDR3aa: CSAWTSGRDNEQFF
d_gene: TRBD1; j_gene: TRBJ1-2; v_gene: TRBV29-1; abundance: many; CDR3nt: TGCAGCGTTGATGGGACAGGGAAAAATGGCTACACCTTC; CDR3aa: CSVDGTGKNGYTF
d_gene: .; j_gene: TRBJ2-1; v_gene: TRBV6-4; abundance: many; CDR3nt: TGTGCCAGCAGTGTAAGCAGGTTGGTGGGCAATGAGCAGTTCTTC; CDR3aa: CASSVSRLVGNEQFF
d_gene: .; j_gene: TRBJ2-1; v_gene: TRBV11-2; abundance: many; CDR3nt: TGTGCCAGCAGCCCAACTAGTGTGGCGTTCTTC; CDR3aa: CASSPTSVAFF
d_gene: TRBD2; j_gene: TRBJ2-3; v_gene: TRBV7-2; abundance: many; CDR3nt: TGTGCCAGCAGCTTAGGGGGACTAGCCCTCGGGCTTCATACGCAGTATTTT; CDR3aa: CASSLGGLALGLHTQYF
d_gene: .; j_gene: TRBJ1-2; v_gene: TRBV30; abundance: few; CDR3nt: TGTGCCTGGAGTATAGGACAGAGTAACTATGGCTACACCTTC; CDR3aa: CAWSIGQSNYGYTF
d_gene: .; j_gene: TRBJ2-7; v_gene: TRBV7-9; abundance: many; CDR3nt: TGTGCCAGCAGCGATTCCAGGGCTTCCTACGAGCAGTACTTC; CDR3aa: CASSDSRASYEQYF
d_gene: .; j_gene: TRBJ1-1; v_gene: TRBV30; abundance: many; CDR3nt: TGTGCCTGGAGTGATGGGGGTGAAGCTTTCTTT; CDR3aa: CAWSDGGEAFF
d_gene: .; j_gene: TRBJ1-2; v_gene: TRBV19; abundance: .; CDR3nt: TGTGCCAGCCACCTCGATGGGGGGAACTATGGCTACACCTTC; CDR3aa: CASHLDGGNYGYTF
d_gene: .; j_gene: TRBJ1-4; v_gene: TRBV20-1; abundance: few; CDR3nt: TGCAGTGCTAGAGCTGGGGGAGCAAGGGAAAAACTGTTTTTT; CDR3aa: CSARAGGAREKLFF
d_gene: .; j_gene: TRBJ2-1; v_gene: TRBV7-9; abundance: many; CDR3nt: TGTGCCAGTGGGAGTTTTCAATCCTACAATGAGCAGTTCTTC; CDR3aa: CASGSFQSYNEQFF
d_gene: .; j_gene: TRBJ1-5; v_gene: TRBV7-8; abundance: many; CDR3nt: TGTGCCAGCAGCCCTCAATCGCGGTGGAGCAATCAGCCCCAGCATTTT; CDR3aa: CASSPQSRWSNQPQHF
d_gene: .; j_gene: TRBJ1-1; v_gene: TRBV4-2; abundance: many; CDR3nt: TGTGCCAGCAGCCAAGAAAGGGGAATAGCTGAAGCTTTCTTT; CDR3aa: CASSQERGIAEAFF
d_gene: .; j_gene: TRBJ2-7; v_gene: TRBV5-4; abundance: .; CDR3nt: TGTGCCAGCAGCTTTGAACAGGACTCCTACGAGCAGTACTTC; CDR3aa: CASSFEQDSYEQYF
d_gene: TRBD1; j_gene: TRBJ2-6; v_gene: TRBV11-1; abundance: .; CDR3nt: TGTGCCAGCAGCCCCCACGGTCGGGGACAGGGCTCTGGGGCCAACGTCCTGACTTTC; CDR3aa: CASSPHGRGQGSGANVLTF
d_gene: .; j_gene: TRBJ2-7; v_gene: TRBV20-1; abundance: many; CDR3nt: TGCAGTGCTAGAGAACCGGGCAACGAGCAGTACTTC; CDR3aa: CSAREPGNEQYF
d_gene: TRBD1; j_gene: TRBJ1-1; v_gene: TRBV20-1; abundance: many; CDR3nt: TGCAGTGCTAGGACAGGGGACACTGAAGCTTTCTTT; CDR3aa: CSARTGDTEAFF
d_gene: .; j_gene: TRBJ2-7; v_gene: TRBV7-2; abundance: many; CDR3nt: TGTGCCAGCAGCTCCTCTCCCTACGAGCAGTACTTC; CDR3aa: CASSSSPYEQYF